Shown below are 13 T cell receptor beta chains from a single sample sequenced in a study of T cell changes during pregnancy in multiple sclerosis. Assay used: immunoSEQ multiplex PCR; TCRdb lists only in-frame clones, some missing. The sample has approximately 100,000 clones; 90% to 95% are singletons. Sequenced material: peripheral blood, taken in the second trimester of pregnancy. Receptor source: a female donor with multiple sclerosis, enrolled in a pregnancy study.

This chain links TRBV30 with TRBJ1-6, with a tentative D call TRBD1 (6 bases). Germline V lookup: CDR1 GTSNPN, CDR2 SVGIG (reference sequence). This CDR3 comprises 13 residues. Trimming took off 2 bases at V and 8 bases at J, with 10 bases between the two ends. This chain's CDR3 is CAWSREGDSPLHF. CDR3 nucleotides: TGTGCCTGGAGTAGAGAGGGGGATTCACCCCTCCACTTT.

CDR3 in amino acids: CAWMSGLAGGPGEQFF. The CDR3 nucleotides read TGTGCCTGGATGTCGGGGTTAGCGGGAGGGCCGGGTGAGCAGTTCTTC. The rearrangement joins TRBV30 to TRBJ2-1; 11 bases are shared with TRBD2. Per germline, CDR1 GTSNPN and CDR2 SVGIG (reference sequence). The CDR3 loop spans 16 amino acids. Trimming took 4 bases from V and 9 from J; bases not matched to a gene: 14.

The count of this clone is one. The V call is TRBV19, the J call TRBJ2-3, with 11 bases fitting TRBD2. In germline, CDR1 is LNHDA, CDR2 SQIVND (reference sequence). Trimming at V came to 5 bases and at J to 1 base, leaving 8 bases not matched to a gene. The CDR3 loop spans 17 amino acids. CDR3 region: CASSLAASGRRTDTQYF. CDR3 coding DNA: TGTGCCAGTAGTTTGGCGGCTAGCGGGAGGCGCACAGATACGCAGTATTTT. The full variable domain, rest sourced from reference TRBV19 and TRBJ2-3, is DGGITQSPKYLFRKEGQNVTLSCEQNLNHDAMYWYRQDPGQGLRLIYYSQIVNDFQKGDIAEGYSVSREKKESFPLTVTSAQKNPTAFYLCASSLAASGRRTDTQYFGPGTRLTVL.

The J gene is TRBJ1-3, the V gene TRBV6-1; D is possibly TRBD1 (5 bases). Germline V gene data show CDR1 as MNHNS and CDR2 as SASEGT. The CDR3 is made up of 15 amino acids. The ends were cut back, 7 bases at V and 0 bases at J, with 13 bases in the middle. Here the CDR3 reads CASKRQGDSGNTIYF. CDR3 bases: TGTGCCAGCAAGAGGCAGGGTGACTCTGGAAACACCATATATTTT.

Concerning this clone itself: The identical CDR3 is also encoded by other nucleotide sequences in the sample. The chain couples TRBV30 to TRBJ1-5; 7 nucleotides match TRBD1. V lost 1 base to trimming and J lost 4 bases; unmatched junction nucleotides: 1. The CDR3 sequence is 13 residues long. In germline, CDR1 is GTSNPN, CDR2 SVGIG (reference sequence). CDR3 region: CAWSGQGNQPQHF. The CDR3 bases are TGTGCCTGGAGTGGACAGGGAAATCAGCCCCAGCATTTT.

CDR3 nucleotides: TGCGCCAGCACGGGTCGGACAGGGTGTGTTGGGACCGGGGAGCTGTTTTTT. Translated, it gives CASTGRTGCVGTGELFF. The chain links TRBV23-1 to TRBJ2-2, with TRBD1 identical over 8 bases. TRBV23-1 is placed among ORFs of uncertain function. With 7 bases clipped from V and 5 bases from J, the junction kept 15 bases outside the gene matches. This CDR3 region has 17 residues.

The chain's CDR3 is CASSPGGDSTDTQYF. CDR3 in DNA: TGTGCCAGCTCACCTGGCGGGGATAGCACAGATACGCAGTATTTT. V and J are TRBV18 and TRBJ2-3, with a tentative D call TRBD2 (6 bases). From germline, CDR1 is KGHSH and CDR2 LQKENI. V was pared by 3 bases and J by 0 bases, with 10 bases between. The CDR3 has 15 amino acids.

In this sample, this clone turned up a few times. The gene calls are TRBV2 and TRBJ2-1; D gene ambiguous. V lost 1 base and J 7 bases, leaving 5 bases between the germline ends. The CDR3 extends over 12 amino acids. The V gene's germline CDR1 is SNHLY and CDR2 FYNNEI. Here the CDR3 DNA reads TGTGCCAGCAGTGAAGGGCGGAATGAGCAGTTCTTC. Translated: CASSEGRNEQFF.

The chain uses TRBV5-6 and TRBJ1-1; D remains ambiguous. Germline CDR1 reads SGHDT; CDR2 reads YYEEEE. Trimming removed 4 bases from V and 3 bases from J, with 13 bases in between. CDR3 length: 14 amino acids. CDR3 DNA sequence: TGTGCCAGCAGCCCCACGGCGGGTTACACTGAAGCTTTCTTT. Amino acids: CASSPTAGYTEAFF.

The chain carries TRBV25-1 and TRBJ2-2; 9 nucleotides match TRBD1. J lost 0 bases, V lost 5 bases, and 1 base had no gene match. The CDR3 contains 15 residues. Germline CDR1 and CDR2: MGHDK and SYGVNS. This CDR3 reads CASSRQGANTGELFF. DNA for the CDR3: TGTGCCAGCAGTCGACAGGGGGCGAACACCGGGGAGCTGTTTTTT.

This clone was seen only a few times. The chain joins TRBV7-3 to TRBJ2-1; TRBD1 agrees at 7 bases. Trimming took 5 bases from V and 6 from J; bases not matched to a gene: 7. This CDR3 comprises 14 residues. Germline-derived CDR1 and CDR2 are SGHTA and FQGTGA. The CDR3 DNA reads as TGTGCCAGCAGCCTGGGGACAGTTTCCAATGAGCAGTTCTTC. It encodes CASSLGTVSNEQFF.

The chain has TRBV9 and TRBJ2-7, with 12 bases fitting TRBD2. The CDR3 length is 16 residues. The V gene's germline CDR1 is SGDLS and CDR2 YYNGEE. The V gene end was trimmed by 4 bases and the J gene end by 6 bases; junction bases not matched to a gene: 11. This chain's CDR3 is CASSPGGASGGVEQYF. In nucleotides, the CDR3 is TGTGCCAGCAGCCCCGGGGGGGCTAGCGGGGGGGTCGAGCAGTACTTC.

The rearrangement joins TRBV6-1 to TRBJ1-4; D remains unclear. Germline V gene sequence: CDR1 MNHNS, CDR2 SASEGT. The CDR3 contains 15 residues. Deletions cut 8 bases from V and 4 bases from J, with 17 bases between. CDR3 protein: CASLPFGARNEKLFF. CDR3 bases: TGTGCCAGCCTCCCCTTCGGAGCGCGTAATGAAAAACTGTTTTTT.